The rows below give T cell receptor beta chains drawn from one sample of a study of blood T cell repertoires in COVID-19. Only in-frame clones appear in the TCRdb table, and some are missing; sequencing was by immunoSEQ multiplex PCR. Of about 170,000 clones detected, just under 90% appear once; the ten largest clones hold around 3.5%. The sample comprised peripheral blood. These receptors all stem from a young man with active or convalescent COVID-19. Each CDR3 is given with its conserved first and last residue. A D gene is named only where the DNA matches it firmly. Rows may omit the clone size; those that give it use once, few, many or a size class.

TGTGCCAGCAGGGATACCAGGGTTAGCTATCGCTACACCTTC | CASRDTRVSYRYTF | once | TRBV6-5 | - | TRBJ1-2
TGTGCCAGCAGCCGGCGGGGACAGGGATCTGGGGCCAACGTCCTGACTTTC | CASSRRGQGSGANVLTF | - | TRBV5-6 | TRBD1 | TRBJ2-6
TGTGCCAGCAGCTTAGCGCAACTAGCGGGAGGATTTACCGACCAAGAGACCCAGTACTTC | CASSLAQLAGGFTDQETQYF | - | TRBV7-6 | TRBD2 | TRBJ2-5
TGTGCCACCAGTGACCACCGGGACAGCTTCCAAGAGACCCAGTACTTC | CATSDHRDSFQETQYF | - | TRBV24-1 | TRBD1 | TRBJ2-5
TGCGCCAGCAGTGAGCCGCGGCCCGCGGGGGGGGATTACAATGAGCAGTTCTTC | CASSEPRPAGGDYNEQFF | - | TRBV10-1 | TRBD2 | TRBJ2-1
TGTGCCAGCAAACTTGAATGGGGGACTTCGAACACCGGGGAGCTGTTTTTT | CASKLEWGTSNTGELFF | - | TRBV27 | - | TRBJ2-2
TGTGCCAGCAGCCACGACAGCTCTGGAAACACCATATATTTT | CASSHDSSGNTIYF | - | TRBV5-4 | - | TRBJ1-3
TGTGCCAGCAGCTTGGTCACGGGGGGGGCTAACTATGGCTACACCTTC | CASSLVTGGANYGYTF | - | TRBV7-2 | - | TRBJ1-2
TGCGCCAGCAGCTTGGGACTAGCGGGAGTCAACGAGCAGTACTTC | CASSLGLAGVNEQYF | - | TRBV5-1 | TRBD2 | TRBJ2-7
TGTGCCAGCAGTTACTCGACAGGGGGTTCTTCTGAAGCTTTCTTT | CASSYSTGGSSEAFF | - | TRBV6-5 | TRBD1 | TRBJ1-1
TGTGCCAGCAGTAACTTAAATCAGCCCCAGCATTTT | CASSNLNQPQHF | - | TRBV6-5 | - | TRBJ1-5
TGTGCCATCAGTGAAGGTATCCGGGAGCCCTACAATGAGCAGTTCTTC | CAISEGIREPYNEQFF | - | TRBV10-3 | - | TRBJ2-1
TGTGCCAGCAGCCCTCGACTAGCGCAGTCTAGCACAGATACGCAGTATTTT | CASSPRLAQSSTDTQYF | - | TRBV7-9 | TRBD2 | TRBJ2-3
TGTGCCAGCACCCCTGGACAGAACAATGAGCAGTTCTTC | CASTPGQNNEQFF | - | TRBV6-5 | - | TRBJ2-1
TGTGCCAGCAGCTTGGACAGGAACACTGAAGCTTTCTTT | CASSLDRNTEAFF | few | TRBV5-4 | - | TRBJ1-1
TGTGCCAGCAGCACTATTACTAGCGGGGTAACAGATACGCAGTATTTT | CASSTITSGVTDTQYF | once | TRBV13 | TRBD2 | TRBJ2-3
TGTGCCATCAGGACGGGACTCTGGGTGTACTTC | CAIRTGLWVYF | - | TRBV10-3 | - | TRBJ2-7
TGTGCCAGTAGGTCGGGACTGGACTATGGCTACACCTTC | CASRSGLDYGYTF | - | TRBV19 | - | TRBJ1-2
TGTGCCACCAGGGCAGGGGGCATGAACACTGAAGCTTTCTTT | CATRAGGMNTEAFF | - | TRBV24-1 | TRBD1 | TRBJ1-1
TGTGCCACCAGTGACACAAGGAGTAGCAATCAGCCCCAGCATTTT | CATSDTRSSNQPQHF | - | TRBV24-1 | - | TRBJ1-5
TGTGCCAGCGGGGCAGGGGTCGAGCAGTACTTC | CASGAGVEQYF | few | TRBV12-3/TRBV12-4 | - | TRBJ2-7
TGTGCCAGCTCCACTCTAGGGGAGCTGTTTTTT | CASSTLGELFF | - | TRBV18 | - | TRBJ2-2
TGTGCCTGGAGTGCAAGCGCTGAGCAGTTCTTC | CAWSASAEQFF | - | TRBV30 | - | TRBJ2-1
TGTGCCAGCAGCTTTCTGTTCGGGACAGCCTCTTACACAGATACGCAGTATTTT | CASSFLFGTASYTDTQYF | - | TRBV5-8 | TRBD1 | TRBJ2-3
TGTGCCAGCAGTGGTGAGGGCCCGGGACTAGCGGAGTACAATGAGCAGTTCTTC | CASSGEGPGLAEYNEQFF | - | TRBV2 | TRBD2 | TRBJ2-1
TGCGCCAGCACTCTAAATCCGGACCTCAGGGATGGCTACACCTTC | CASTLNPDLRDGYTF | - | TRBV5-1 | - | TRBJ1-2
TGTGCCAGCAGCCAGGGACAGGGGCGGATGAACACTGAAGCTTTCTTT | CASSQGQGRMNTEAFF | few | TRBV3-1/TRBV3-2 | TRBD1 | TRBJ1-1
TGTGCCAGCAGCTTCGGACGCCGACAGATTTACTCTGGAAACACCATATATTTT | CASSFGRRQIYSGNTIYF | - | TRBV28 | - | TRBJ1-3